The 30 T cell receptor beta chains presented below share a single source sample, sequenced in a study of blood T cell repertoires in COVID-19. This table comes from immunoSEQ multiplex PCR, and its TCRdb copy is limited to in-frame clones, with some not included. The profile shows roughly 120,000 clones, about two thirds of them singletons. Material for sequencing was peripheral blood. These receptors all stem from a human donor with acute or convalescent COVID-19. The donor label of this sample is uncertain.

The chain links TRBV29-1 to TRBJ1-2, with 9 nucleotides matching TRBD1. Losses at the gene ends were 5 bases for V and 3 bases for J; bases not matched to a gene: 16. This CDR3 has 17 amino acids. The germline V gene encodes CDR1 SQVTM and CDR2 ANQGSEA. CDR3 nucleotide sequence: TGCAGCGTTAAGGGTGGTGTCCCGGGACAGGGAGACTATGGCTACACCTTC. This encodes CSVKGGVPGQGDYGYTF.

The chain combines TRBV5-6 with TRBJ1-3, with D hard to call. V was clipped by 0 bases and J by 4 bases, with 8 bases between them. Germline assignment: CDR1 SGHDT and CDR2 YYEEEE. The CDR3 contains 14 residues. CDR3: CASSLALGGNTIYF. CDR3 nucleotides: TGTGCCAGCAGCTTGGCGCTCGGGGGAAACACCATATATTTT.

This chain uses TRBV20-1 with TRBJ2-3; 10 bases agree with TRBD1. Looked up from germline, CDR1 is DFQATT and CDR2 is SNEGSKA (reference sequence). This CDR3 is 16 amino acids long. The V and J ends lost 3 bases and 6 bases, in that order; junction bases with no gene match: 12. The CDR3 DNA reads TGCAGTGCTAGTCCCCGACAGGGGGCATCGGAGGATACGCAGTATTTT. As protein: CSASPRQGASEDTQYF.

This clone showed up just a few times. CDR3 region: CASSQGGGLYNEQFF. The DNA of the CDR3 is TGCGCCAGCAGCCAGGGAGGGGGTCTTTACAATGAGCAGTTCTTC. The V call is TRBV4-1, the J call TRBJ2-1, with D possibly being TRBD2 (7 bases). V was shortened by 3 bases and J by 4 bases, with 13 bases between the two germline ends. Germline V CDR1 and CDR2: MGHRA, YSYEKL. The CDR3 sequence is 15 residues long.

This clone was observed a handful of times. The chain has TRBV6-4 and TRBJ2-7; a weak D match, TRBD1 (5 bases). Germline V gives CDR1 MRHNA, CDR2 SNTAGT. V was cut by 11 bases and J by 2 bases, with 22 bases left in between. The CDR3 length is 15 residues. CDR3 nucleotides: TGTGCCGCCAACTCAAAAATCGACAGTCCCTACGAGCAGTACGTC. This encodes CAANSKIDSPYEQYV.

The CDR3 coding sequence is TGTGCCAGCAGCGTAGCGGAGCGGGGGGACAATGAGCAGTTCTTC. This sequence encodes CASSVAERGDNEQFF. The genes are TRBV9 and TRBJ2-1; 9 bases align to TRBD2. Germline-derived CDR1 and CDR2 are SGDLS and YYNGEE. The CDR3 extends over 15 amino acids. V was clipped by 0 bases and J by 5 bases; unmatched bases: 3.

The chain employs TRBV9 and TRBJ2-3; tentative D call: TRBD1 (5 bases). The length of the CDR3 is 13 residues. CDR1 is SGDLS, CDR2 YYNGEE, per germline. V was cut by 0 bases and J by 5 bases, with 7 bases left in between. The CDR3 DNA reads TGTGCCAGCAGCGTAGGGGGCCAAGATACGCAGTATTTT. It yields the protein CASSVGGQDTQYF.

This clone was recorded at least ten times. The CDR3 loop is CASRRERGYTF. CDR3 sequence (DNA): TGTGCCAGCAGGCGGGAGCGGGGCTACACCTTC. The chain recombines TRBV6-6 with TRBJ1-2; D is undetermined. The CDR3 sequence is 11 residues long. In germline, CDR1 is MNHNY, CDR2 SVGAGI (reference sequence). The germline V and J ends were trimmed by 6 bases and 8 bases, with 10 bases remaining between them.

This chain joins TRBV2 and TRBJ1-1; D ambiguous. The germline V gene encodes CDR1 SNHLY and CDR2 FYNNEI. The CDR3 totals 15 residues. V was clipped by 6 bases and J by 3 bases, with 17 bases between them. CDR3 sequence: CASRAGSGRDTEAFF. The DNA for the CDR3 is TGTGCCAGCAGGGCTGGGTCGGGGAGGGACACTGAAGCTTTCTTT.

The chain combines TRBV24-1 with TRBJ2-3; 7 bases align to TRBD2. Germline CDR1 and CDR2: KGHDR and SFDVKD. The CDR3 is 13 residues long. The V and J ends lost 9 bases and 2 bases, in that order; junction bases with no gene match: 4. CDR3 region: CATAGTITDTQYF. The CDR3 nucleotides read TGTGCCACCGCCGGGACTATCACAGATACGCAGTATTTT.

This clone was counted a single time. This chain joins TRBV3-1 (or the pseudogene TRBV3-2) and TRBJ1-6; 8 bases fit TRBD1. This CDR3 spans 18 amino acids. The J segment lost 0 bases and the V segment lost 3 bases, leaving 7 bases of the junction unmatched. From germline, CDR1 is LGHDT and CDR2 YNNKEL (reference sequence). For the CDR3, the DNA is TGTGCCAGCAGCCACGCCCAGGGGGCTAGCTCCTATAATTCACCCCTCCACTTT. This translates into CASSHAQGASSYNSPLHF.

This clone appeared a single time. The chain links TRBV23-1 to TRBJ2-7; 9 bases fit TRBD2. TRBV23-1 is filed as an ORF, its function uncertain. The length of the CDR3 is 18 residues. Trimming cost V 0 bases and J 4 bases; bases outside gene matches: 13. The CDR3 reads CASSQSIRDGGGVYEQYF. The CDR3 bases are TGCGCCAGCAGTCAATCGATCAGGGACGGCGGGGGGGTATACGAGCAGTACTTC.

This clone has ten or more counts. Written as DNA, the CDR3 is TGCGCCAGCAGCTTGGGACCCAGGACCGGGAAGGGTGGAAACACCATATATTTT. It encodes CASSLGPRTGKGGNTIYF. The chain recombines TRBV5-1 with TRBJ1-3; no firm D call. Germline CDR1 reads SGHRS; CDR2 reads YFSETQ. CDR3 length: 18 amino acids. The germline V and J ends were trimmed by 0 bases and 3 bases, with 19 bases remaining between them.

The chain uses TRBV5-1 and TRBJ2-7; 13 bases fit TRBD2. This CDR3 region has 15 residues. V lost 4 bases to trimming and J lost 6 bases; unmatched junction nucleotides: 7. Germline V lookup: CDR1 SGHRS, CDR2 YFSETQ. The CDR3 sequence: CASSLTSGGPREQYF. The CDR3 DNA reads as TGCGCCAGCAGCCTGACTAGCGGGGGGCCCCGCGAGCAGTACTTC. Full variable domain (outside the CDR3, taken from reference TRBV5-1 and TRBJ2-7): KAGVTQTPRYLIKTRGQQVTLSCSPISGHRSVSWYQQTPGQGLQFLFEYFSETQRNKGNFPGRFSGRQFSNSRSEMNVSTLELGDSALYLCASSLTSGGPREQYFGPGTRLTVT.

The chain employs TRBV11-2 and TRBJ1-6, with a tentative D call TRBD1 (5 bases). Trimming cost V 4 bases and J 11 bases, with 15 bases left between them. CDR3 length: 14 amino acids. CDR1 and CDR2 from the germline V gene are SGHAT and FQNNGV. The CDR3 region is CASSYTGGFPPLHF. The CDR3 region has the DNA TGTGCCAGCAGCTATACGGGGGGGTTCCCACCCCTCCACTTT.

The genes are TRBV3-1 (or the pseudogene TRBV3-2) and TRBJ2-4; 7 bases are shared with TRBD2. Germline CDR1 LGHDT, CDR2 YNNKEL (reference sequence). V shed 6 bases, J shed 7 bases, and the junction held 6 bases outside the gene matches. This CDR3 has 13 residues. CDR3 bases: TGTGCCAGCAGAGGGGACGGGGGGAACATTCAGTACTTC. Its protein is CASRGDGGNIQYF.

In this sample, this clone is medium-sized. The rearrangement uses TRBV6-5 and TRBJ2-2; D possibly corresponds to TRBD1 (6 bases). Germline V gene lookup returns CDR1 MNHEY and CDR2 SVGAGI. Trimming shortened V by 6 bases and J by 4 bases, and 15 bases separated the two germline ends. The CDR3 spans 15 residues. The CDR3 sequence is CASSQTGHLTGELFF. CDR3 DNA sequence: TGTGCCAGCAGCCAAACGGGACACCTCACCGGGGAGCTGTTTTTT.

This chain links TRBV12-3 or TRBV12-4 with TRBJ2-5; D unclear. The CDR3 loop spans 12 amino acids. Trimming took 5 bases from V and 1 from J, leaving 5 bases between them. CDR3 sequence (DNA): TGTGCCAGCAGTCCCAGCCAAGAGACCCAGTACTTC. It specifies CASSPSQETQYF.

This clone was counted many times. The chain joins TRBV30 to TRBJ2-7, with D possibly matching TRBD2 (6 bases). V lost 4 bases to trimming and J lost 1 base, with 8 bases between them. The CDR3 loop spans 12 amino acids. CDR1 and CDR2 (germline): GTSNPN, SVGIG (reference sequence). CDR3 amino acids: CAWTGESYEQYF. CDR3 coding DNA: TGTGCCTGGACGGGGGAATCCTACGAGCAGTACTTC.

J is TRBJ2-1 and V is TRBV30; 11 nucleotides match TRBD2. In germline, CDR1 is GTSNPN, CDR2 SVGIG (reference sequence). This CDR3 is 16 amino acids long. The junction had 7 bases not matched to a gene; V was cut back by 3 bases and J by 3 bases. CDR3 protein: CAWRVRGLAVYNEQFF. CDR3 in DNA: TGTGCCTGGAGAGTTCGGGGACTAGCGGTCTACAATGAGCAGTTCTTC.

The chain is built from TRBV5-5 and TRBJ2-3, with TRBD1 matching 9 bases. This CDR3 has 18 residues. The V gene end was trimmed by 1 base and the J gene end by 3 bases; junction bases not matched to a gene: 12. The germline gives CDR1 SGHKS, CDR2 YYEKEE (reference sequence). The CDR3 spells CASSLIPLTGGATDTQYF. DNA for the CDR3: TGTGCCAGCAGCTTGATTCCACTTACAGGGGGCGCTACAGATACGCAGTATTTT.

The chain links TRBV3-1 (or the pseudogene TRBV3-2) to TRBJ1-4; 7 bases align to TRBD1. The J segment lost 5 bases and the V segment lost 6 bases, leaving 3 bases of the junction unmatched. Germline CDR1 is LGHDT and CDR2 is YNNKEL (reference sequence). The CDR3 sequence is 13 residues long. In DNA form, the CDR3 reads TGTGCCAGCAGACAGGGGTACAATGAAAAACTGTTTTTT. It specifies CASRQGYNEKLFF.

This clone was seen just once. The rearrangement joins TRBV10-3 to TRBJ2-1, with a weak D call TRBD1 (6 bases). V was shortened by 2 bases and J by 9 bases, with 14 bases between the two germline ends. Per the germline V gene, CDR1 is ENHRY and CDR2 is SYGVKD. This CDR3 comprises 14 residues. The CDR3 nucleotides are TGTGCCATCAGTGAGCCGGGTCGACAGGCTGAGCAGTTCTTC. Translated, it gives CAISEPGRQAEQFF.

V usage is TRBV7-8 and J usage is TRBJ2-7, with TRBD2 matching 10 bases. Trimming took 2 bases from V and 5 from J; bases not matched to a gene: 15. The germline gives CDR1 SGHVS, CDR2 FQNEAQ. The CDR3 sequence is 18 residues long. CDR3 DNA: TGTGCCAGCAGCTTACTATCCAGCGGGGGGGCGGGAAAAAACGAGCAGTACTTC. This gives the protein CASSLLSSGGAGKNEQYF.

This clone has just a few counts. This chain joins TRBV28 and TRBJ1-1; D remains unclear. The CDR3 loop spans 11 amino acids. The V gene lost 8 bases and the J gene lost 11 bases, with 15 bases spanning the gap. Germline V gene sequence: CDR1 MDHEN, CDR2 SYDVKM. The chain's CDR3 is CASETPFRAFF. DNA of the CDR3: TGTGCCAGCGAGACTCCCTTCCGGGCTTTCTTT.

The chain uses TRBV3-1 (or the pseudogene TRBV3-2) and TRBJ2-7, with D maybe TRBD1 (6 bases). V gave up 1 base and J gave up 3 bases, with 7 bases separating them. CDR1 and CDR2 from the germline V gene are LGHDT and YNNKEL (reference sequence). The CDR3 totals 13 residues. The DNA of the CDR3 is TGTGCCAGCAGCCAAGGCAGGGGCTACGAGCAGTACTTC. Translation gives CASSQGRGYEQYF.

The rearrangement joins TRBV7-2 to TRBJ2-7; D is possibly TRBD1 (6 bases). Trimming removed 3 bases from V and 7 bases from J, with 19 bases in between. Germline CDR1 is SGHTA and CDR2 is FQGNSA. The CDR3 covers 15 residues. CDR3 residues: CASSFMSSGVGEQYF. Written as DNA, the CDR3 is TGTGCCAGCAGCTTTATGTCCTCAGGGGTCGGTGAGCAGTACTTC.

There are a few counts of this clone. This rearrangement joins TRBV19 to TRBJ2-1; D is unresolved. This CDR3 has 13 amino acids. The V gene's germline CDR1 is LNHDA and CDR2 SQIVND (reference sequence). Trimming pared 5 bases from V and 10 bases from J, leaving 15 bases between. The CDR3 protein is CASSPRSLTEQFF. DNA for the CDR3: TGTGCCAGTAGTCCTAGATCCCTGACGGAGCAGTTCTTC.

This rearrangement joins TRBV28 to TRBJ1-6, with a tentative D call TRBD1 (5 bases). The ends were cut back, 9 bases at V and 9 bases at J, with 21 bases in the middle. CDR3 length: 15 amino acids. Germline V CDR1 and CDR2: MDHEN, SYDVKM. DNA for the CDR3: TGTGCCAGTTCGGGGGGTGGGGACGTTGGTTCACCCCTCCACTTT. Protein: CASSGGGDVGSPLHF.

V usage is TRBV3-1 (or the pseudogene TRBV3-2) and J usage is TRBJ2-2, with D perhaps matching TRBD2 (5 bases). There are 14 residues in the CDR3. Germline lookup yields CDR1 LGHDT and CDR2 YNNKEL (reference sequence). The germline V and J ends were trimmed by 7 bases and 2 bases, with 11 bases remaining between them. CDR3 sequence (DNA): TGTGCCAGCACCCAGCGGCGCAACACCGGGGAGCTGTTTTTT. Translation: CASTQRRNTGELFF.